This TCR beta chain comes out of a study of synovial regulatory T cells in juvenile arthritis. Study-wide results and limits: Synovial Treg CDR3 sequences overlapped more with iaTregs than other circulating Tregs.

The CDR3 consists of 12 residues. No DNA is given. In germline, CDR1 is MNHNS, CDR2 SASEGT. This clone is medium-sized (0.01 to 0.1%) by frequency. The antigen is not known. Matched peripheral blood accompanied the synovial fluid taken from each patient with active arthritis. Donors were 11 juvenile idiopathic arthritis patients with active disease, 3 polyarticular and 8 oligoarticular. Synovial and blood Treg cells had comparable FOXP3 TSDR demethylation. Profiled with immunoSEQ multiplex PCR; TCRdb holds only in-frame clones, not every one. This sample carries 2,000 to 2,500 clones, with just over 20% going to the ten biggest clones.

This chain connects TRBV6-1 to TRBJ2-7; TCRdb lists TRBD2, though no DNA is available to test this call. The sample was Treg cells from the synovium. The TCR comes from a donor aged 2 to 35 with juvenile idiopathic arthritis. CDR3 in amino acids: CASSEVGGEQYF.